Listed here are 5 T cell receptor beta chains from one sample, sequenced in a study of T-cell memory formation after mild COVID-19. MiXCR, run by TCRdb on the 5' RACE reads, gives a single entry per CDR3 protein. The data show 560,000 or so distinct CDR3 sequences, with 15% to 20% seen just once and about 8.1% held by the top ten. The sample comprised PBMCs or a T cell subset sorted from them (not recorded which). These receptors came from an adult woman who had mild COVID-19 (a few samples of this study predate the infection). Cell type and time point are not known.

This clonotype was counted a few times. J is TRBJ2-1 and V is TRBV7-9, with 12 bases lining up with TRBD2. J was trimmed by 3 bases and V by 5 bases; bases with no gene match: 11. The CDR3 consists of 18 residues. CDR1 and CDR2 (germline): SEHNR, FQNEAQ (reference sequence). As DNA, the CDR3 is TGTGCCAGCAGCCCGGGACTAGCGGGTAAATCTAACTACAATGAGCAGTTCTTC. Translating it yields CASSPGLAGKSNYNEQFF.

In its sample, this clonotype was seen a few times. The V call is TRBV29-1, the J call TRBJ2-1; 7 positions match TRBD1. This CDR3 spans 16 amino acids. Germline CDR1 reads SQVTM; CDR2 reads ANQGSEA. J gave up 2 bases and V 7 bases, and 14 bases lay outside the gene matches. The DNA of the CDR3 is TGCAGCGCGAGGGGGCCAGGGTCAACCACCTACAATGAGCAGTTCTTC. Translating gives CSARGPGSTTYNEQFF.

This clonotype was counted between two and nine times. The chain joins TRBV6-5 to TRBJ2-7; possibly TRBD2 for D (5 bases). Germline loops: CDR1 MNHEY, CDR2 SVGAGI. Trimming took 6 bases from V and 1 from J, leaving 13 bases between them. CDR3 length: 14 amino acids. The chain's CDR3 is CASRRARGSYEQYF. DNA for the CDR3: TGTGCCAGCAGGAGGGCCAGAGGATCCTACGAGCAGTACTTC.

This clonotype was detected only a few times. The rearrangement joins TRBV27 to TRBJ2-7; possibly TRBD2 for D (5 bases). The germline V gene encodes CDR1 MNHEY and CDR2 SMNVEV (reference sequence). CDR3 size: 15 residues. The V gene lost 5 bases and the J gene lost 0 bases, with 14 bases spanning the gap. This CDR3 is CASSAYSGGSYEQYF. In DNA, the CDR3 is TGTGCCAGCAGTGCCTACAGCGGAGGCTCCTACGAGCAGTACTTC.

This chain connects TRBV6-1 to TRBJ2-7, with 7 bases lining up with TRBD1. This CDR3 contains 16 residues. Looked up from germline, CDR1 is MNHNS and CDR2 is SASEGT. V dropped 5 bases and J dropped 1; count of bases not matched to a gene: 11. CDR3 DNA sequence: TGTGCCAGCAGTCAAAGTCCAAGGACAGGATCCTACGAGCAGTACTTC. Its translation: CASSQSPRTGSYEQYF.